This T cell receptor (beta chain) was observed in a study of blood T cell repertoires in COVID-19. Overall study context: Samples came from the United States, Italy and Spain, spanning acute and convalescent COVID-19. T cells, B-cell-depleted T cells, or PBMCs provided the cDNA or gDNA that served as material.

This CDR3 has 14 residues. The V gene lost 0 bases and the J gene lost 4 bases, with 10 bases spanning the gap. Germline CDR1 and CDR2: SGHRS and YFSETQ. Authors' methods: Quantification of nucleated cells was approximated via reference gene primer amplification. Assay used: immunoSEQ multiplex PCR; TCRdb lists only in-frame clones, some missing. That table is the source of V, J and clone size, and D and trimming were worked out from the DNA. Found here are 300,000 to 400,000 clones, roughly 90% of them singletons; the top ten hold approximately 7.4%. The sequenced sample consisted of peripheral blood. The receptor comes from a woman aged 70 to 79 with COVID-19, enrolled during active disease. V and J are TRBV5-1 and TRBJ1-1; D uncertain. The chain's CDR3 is CASSLGAGTTEAFF. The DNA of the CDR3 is TGCGCCAGCAGCTTGGGAGCGGGAACCACTGAAGCTTTCTTT. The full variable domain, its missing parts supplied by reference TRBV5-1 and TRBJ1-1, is KAGVTQTPRYLIKTRGQQVTLSCSPISGHRSVSWYQQTPGQGLQFLFEYFSETQRNKGNFPGRFSGRQFSNSRSEMNVSTLELGDSALYLCASSLGAGTTEAFFGQGTRLTVV.